Each of the 10 T cell receptor beta chains below was sequenced from the same sample in a study of cytotoxic CD8 clonotypes in ibrutinib-treated CLL. Generated by immunoSEQ multiplex PCR, the TCRdb table keeps only in-frame clones and is missing some. The repertoire holds about 120,000 clones, with about 50% as singletons. Sequenced material: PBMCs, taken after 24 months of ibrutinib treatment. These receptors all come from a human donor with chronic lymphocytic leukemia.

The chain has TRBV5-1 and TRBJ1-2, with 9 bases lining up with TRBD1. Per germline, CDR1 SGHRS and CDR2 YFSETQ. The CDR3 has 15 residues. V shed 4 bases, J shed 4 bases, and the junction held 8 bases outside the gene matches. The CDR3 region is CASSITGGESYGYTF. The CDR3 DNA reads TGCGCCAGCAGCATAACAGGGGGCGAAAGCTATGGCTACACCTTC. Together with reference TRBV5-1 and TRBJ1-2, the CDR3 gives the full variable domain: KAGVTQTPRYLIKTRGQQVTLSCSPISGHRSVSWYQQTPGQGLQFLFEYFSETQRNKGNFPGRFSGRQFSNSRSEMNVSTLELGDSALYLCASSITGGESYGYTFGSGTRLTVV.

The genes are TRBV6-6 and TRBJ1-1; perhaps TRBD1 as D (6 bases). Trimming took 6 bases from V and 1 from J, leaving 9 bases between them. The CDR3 consists of 13 residues. The germline V gene encodes CDR1 MNHNY and CDR2 SVGAGI (reference sequence). The CDR3 loop reads CASRQQGNTEAFF. DNA of the CDR3: TGTGCCAGCAGACAACAGGGGAACACTGAAGCTTTCTTT.

This clone was recorded only once. V gene TRBV21-1 combines with J gene TRBJ2-1; the table gives TRBD1 as D, unverified against the DNA. TRBV21-1 is a known pseudogene. This CDR3 region has 15 residues. The CDR3 DNA is TGTGCCAGCAGCACCCGGACAGGGGGGTACAATGAGCAGTTCTTC. Translating gives CASSTRTGGYNEQFF.

The J gene is TRBJ2-1, the V gene TRBV27; 16 nucleotides match TRBD2. Unmatched junction bases numbered 4, after V lost 2 bases and J lost 12 bases. Per germline, CDR1 MNHEY and CDR2 SMNVEV (reference sequence). CDR3 size: 15 residues. CDR3 nucleotides: TGTGCCAGCAGTTTAACGGGACTAGCGGGGGGGCGGCAGTTCTTC. The encoded protein is CASSLTGLAGGRQFF.

This clone was picked up a small number of times. V and J are TRBV30 and TRBJ2-1, with unresolved D. The CDR3 is 10 residues long. Per germline, CDR1 GTSNPN and CDR2 SVGIG (reference sequence). V was cut by 5 bases and J by 5 bases, with 4 bases left in between. This CDR3 is CAWGNNEQFF. CDR3 DNA sequence: TGTGCCTGGGGAAACAATGAGCAGTTCTTC.

The V gene is TRBV15, the J gene TRBJ2-3; perhaps TRBD2 as D (5 bases). Germline V gives CDR1 LNHNV, CDR2 YYDKDF (reference sequence). The CDR3 consists of 17 residues. The germline V and J ends were trimmed by 5 bases and 2 bases, with 20 bases remaining between them. The CDR3 loop reads CATSSRGASDLTDTQYF. CDR3 nucleotide sequence: TGTGCCACCAGCTCCCGGGGAGCCAGCGATCTCACAGATACGCAGTATTTT.

This sequence joins TRBV7-2 and TRBJ2-3, with D maybe TRBD1 (6 bases). The germline V gene has CDR1 SGHTA and CDR2 FQGNSA. The CDR3 has 17 residues. Trimming removed 0 bases at V and 2 bases at J, with 15 bases between. The CDR3 bases are TGTGCCAGCAGCTTAGCGTCGGACAGTTCCAACACAGATACGCAGTATTTT. The encoded protein is CASSLASDSSNTDTQYF.

This rearrangement joins TRBV4-1 to TRBJ2-5; D not resolved. V was pared by 1 base and J by 1 base, with 19 bases between. The CDR3 contains 18 residues. Germline CDR1 reads MGHRA; CDR2 reads YSYEKL. The CDR3 DNA reads as TGCGCCAGCAGCCAAGTGGTAGTAATGGTCAAACCCCAAGAGACCCAGTACTTC. Translation gives CASSQVVVMVKPQETQYF.

This clone was detected a few times. The chain uses TRBV9 and TRBJ2-5, with D possibly TRBD1 on 6 matching bases. The CDR3 sequence is 13 residues long. V lost 3 bases and J 2 bases, leaving 8 bases between the germline ends. CDR1 and CDR2 (germline): SGDLS, YYNGEE. CDR3 region: CASSAGQQETQYF. The DNA of the CDR3 is TGTGCCAGCAGCGCTGGACAGCAAGAGACCCAGTACTTC.

J is TRBJ1-6 and V is TRBV4-3, with no clear D. The CDR3 length is 17 residues. V gave up 0 bases and J gave up 0 bases, with 9 bases separating them. CDR1 and CDR2 from the germline V gene are LGHNA and YSLEER. The CDR3 region has the DNA TGCGCCAGCAGCCAAGAAGTGTCGAACTCCTATAATTCACCCCTCCACTTT. Amino acids: CASSQEVSNSYNSPLHF.